A selection of T cell receptor beta chains follows, all from one sample in a study of blood T cell repertoires in COVID-19. Here immunoSEQ multiplex PCR was the method, and the copy in TCRdb shows in-frame clones only, minus some. The table shows about 40,000 clones, with 70% to 90% occurring only once. The specimen sequenced was peripheral blood. The source is a human donor in a cohort sampled during active or convalescent COVID-19. The donor label of this sample is uncertain. Both conserved end residues are part of each CDR3. The D gene is left open where the match is weak. A clone size is listed for some rows: how often the clone was seen (once, few, many), or a class if it is expanded.

v_gene: TRBV7-2; d_gene: TRBD2; j_gene: TRBJ2-3; abundance: -; CDR3aa: CASSSGTKLDTQYF; CDR3nt: TGTGCCAGCAGCTCGGGGACTAAACTGGATACGCAGTATTTT
v_gene: TRBV6-5; d_gene: -; j_gene: TRBJ2-1; abundance: many; CDR3aa: CASSYWRGEEQFF; CDR3nt: TGTGCCAGCAGTTACTGGCGGGGAGAAGAGCAGTTCTTC
v_gene: TRBV6-5; d_gene: -; j_gene: TRBJ1-5; abundance: -; CDR3aa: CASRRAEGQPQHF; CDR3nt: TGTGCCAGCAGGCGGGCTGAAGGCCAGCCCCAGCATTTT
v_gene: TRBV7-9; d_gene: -; j_gene: TRBJ2-3; abundance: -; CDR3aa: CASSLNREDTQYF; CDR3nt: TGTGCCAGCAGCCTGAACAGAGAAGATACGCAGTATTTT
v_gene: TRBV6-5; d_gene: TRBD2; j_gene: TRBJ2-7; abundance: -; CDR3aa: CASRASGRIHEQYF; CDR3nt: TGTGCCAGCAGAGCTAGCGGGAGAATCCACGAGCAGTACTTC
v_gene: TRBV7-2; d_gene: -; j_gene: TRBJ1-1; abundance: -; CDR3aa: CASSYPGGRAFF; CDR3nt: TGTGCCAGCAGTTACCCAGGAGGGAGGGCTTTCTTT
v_gene: TRBV7-2; d_gene: TRBD1; j_gene: TRBJ2-3; abundance: -; CDR3aa: CASSQQGASDTQYF; CDR3nt: TGTGCCAGCAGTCAACAGGGGGCGTCGGATACGCAGTATTTT
v_gene: TRBV15; d_gene: -; j_gene: TRBJ1-1; abundance: -; CDR3aa: CATSTQVSGDTEAFF; CDR3nt: TGTGCCACCAGCACCCAAGTTTCGGGAGACACTGAAGCTTTCTTT
v_gene: TRBV2; d_gene: TRBD2; j_gene: TRBJ2-1; abundance: -; CDR3aa: CAVDGPSGRNEQFF; CDR3nt: TGTGCCGTAGATGGCCCTAGCGGGAGAAATGAGCAGTTCTTC
v_gene: TRBV27; d_gene: -; j_gene: TRBJ1-2; abundance: -; CDR3aa: CASSLKGASYGYTF; CDR3nt: TGTGCCAGCAGTTTGAAAGGGGCGAGCTATGGCTACACCTTC
v_gene: TRBV15; d_gene: TRBD2; j_gene: TRBJ2-5; abundance: few; CDR3aa: CATSRGLEETQYF; CDR3nt: TGTGCCACCAGCAGGGGACTAGAAGAGACCCAGTACTTC
v_gene: TRBV2; d_gene: -; j_gene: TRBJ2-3; abundance: once; CDR3aa: CASSVRDTQYF; CDR3nt: TGTGCCAGCAGTGTACGGGATACGCAGTATTTT
v_gene: TRBV29-1; d_gene: TRBD1; j_gene: TRBJ2-7; abundance: -; CDR3aa: CSARTGGYYEQYF; CDR3nt: TGCAGCGCCCGGACAGGGGGTTACTACGAGCAGTACTTC
v_gene: TRBV7-9; d_gene: -; j_gene: TRBJ2-7; abundance: -; CDR3aa: CASSLSTGEHEQYF; CDR3nt: TGTGCCAGCAGCTTATCCACGGGAGAGCACGAGCAGTACTTC
v_gene: TRBV7-3; d_gene: -; j_gene: TRBJ2-2; abundance: few; CDR3aa: CASSLHGGGGTGELFF; CDR3nt: TGTGCCAGCAGCCTCCACGGGGGTGGTGGCACCGGGGAGCTGTTTTTT
v_gene: TRBV7-2; d_gene: -; j_gene: TRBJ1-2; abundance: -; CDR3aa: CASSLAGSGIYTF; CDR3nt: TGTGCCAGCAGCTTAGCGGGTTCCGGGATCTACACCTTC
v_gene: TRBV9; d_gene: TRBD1; j_gene: TRBJ2-5; abundance: -; CDR3aa: CASWTGSPRETQYF; CDR3nt: TGTGCCAGCTGGACAGGTTCCCCAAGGGAGACCCAGTACTTC
v_gene: TRBV6-5; d_gene: TRBD2; j_gene: TRBJ2-3; abundance: -; CDR3aa: CASSSSGRVTDTQYF; CDR3nt: TGTGCCAGCAGCTCTAGCGGGAGAGTCACAGATACGCAGTATTTT
v_gene: TRBV5-5; d_gene: TRBD2; j_gene: TRBJ2-1; abundance: -; CDR3aa: CASSFTGTSGSINEQFF; CDR3nt: TGTGCCAGCAGCTTCACTGGGACTAGCGGGAGTATCAATGAGCAGTTCTTC
v_gene: TRBV27; d_gene: TRBD2; j_gene: TRBJ2-3; abundance: -; CDR3aa: CASSYRTSGYTDTQYF; CDR3nt: TGTGCCAGCAGTTACCGGACTAGCGGGTACACAGATACGCAGTATTTT
v_gene: TRBV3-1/TRBV3-2; d_gene: TRBD2; j_gene: TRBJ2-3; abundance: -; CDR3aa: CASRTSGSTDTQYF; CDR3nt: TGTGCCAGCAGAACTAGCGGTAGCACAGATACGCAGTATTTT
v_gene: TRBV9; d_gene: -; j_gene: TRBJ2-6; abundance: -; CDR3aa: CASIGSVSSGANVLTF; CDR3nt: TGTGCCAGCATTGGAAGCGTATCCTCTGGGGCCAACGTCCTGACTTTC
v_gene: TRBV5-1; d_gene: TRBD1; j_gene: TRBJ1-4; abundance: -; CDR3aa: CASSLGGTGATNEKLFF; CDR3nt: TGCGCCAGCAGCTTGGGGGGGACAGGTGCAACTAATGAAAAACTGTTTTTT
v_gene: TRBV6-5; d_gene: TRBD2; j_gene: TRBJ2-7; abundance: -; CDR3aa: CASSRLAGGGEQYF; CDR3nt: TGTGCCAGCAGTCGACTAGCGGGAGGCGGCGAGCAGTACTTC
v_gene: TRBV27; d_gene: -; j_gene: TRBJ1-5; abundance: once; CDR3aa: CASSLLRDQPQHF; CDR3nt: TGTGCCAGCAGTTTGCTTCGGGATCAGCCCCAGCATTTT
v_gene: TRBV2; d_gene: -; j_gene: TRBJ1-6; abundance: -; CDR3aa: CASSDSQGYNSPLHF; CDR3nt: TGTGCCAGCAGTGATTCTCAGGGCTATAATTCACCCCTCCACTTT
v_gene: TRBV5-1; d_gene: TRBD2; j_gene: TRBJ2-3; abundance: -; CDR3aa: CASSLVASGDPDTQYF; CDR3nt: TGCGCCAGCAGCTTGGTGGCTAGCGGGGACCCAGATACGCAGTATTTT
v_gene: TRBV24-1; d_gene: TRBD1; j_gene: TRBJ2-3; abundance: -; CDR3aa: CATSGQGGTDTQYF; CDR3nt: TGTGCCACCTCCGGACAGGGCGGCACAGATACGCAGTATTTT
v_gene: TRBV29-1; d_gene: -; j_gene: TRBJ2-2; abundance: -; CDR3aa: CSGGTVNTGELFF; CDR3nt: TGCAGCGGCGGGACCGTGAACACCGGGGAGCTGTTTTTT
v_gene: TRBV7-3; d_gene: -; j_gene: TRBJ2-3; abundance: -; CDR3aa: CASSLTSVRTDTQYF; CDR3nt: TGTGCCAGCAGCTTAACTAGCGTCCGCACAGATACGCAGTATTTT
v_gene: TRBV4-2; d_gene: -; j_gene: TRBJ2-2; abundance: few; CDR3aa: CASSQGSGARTGELFF; CDR3nt: TGTGCCAGCAGCCAAGGATCAGGGGCGCGTACCGGGGAGCTGTTTTTT
v_gene: TRBV4-1; d_gene: TRBD1; j_gene: TRBJ1-1; abundance: -; CDR3aa: CASSQDDRGRTNTEAFF; CDR3nt: TGCGCCAGCAGCCAGGACGACAGGGGGCGAACGAACACTGAAGCTTTCTTT
v_gene: TRBV5-5; d_gene: -; j_gene: TRBJ1-1; abundance: -; CDR3aa: CASSLVGYRQALNTEAFF; CDR3nt: TGTGCCAGCAGCTTGGTGGGGTACCGACAGGCCCTGAACACTGAAGCTTTCTTT
v_gene: TRBV30; d_gene: TRBD1; j_gene: TRBJ1-4; abundance: -; CDR3aa: CAWSVGTGGKKLFF; CDR3nt: TGTGCCTGGAGTGTGGGGACAGGCGGAAAGAAACTGTTTTTT
v_gene: TRBV12-3/TRBV12-4; d_gene: -; j_gene: TRBJ2-4; abundance: -; CDR3aa: CASSLWGENIQYF; CDR3nt: TGTGCCAGCAGTTTGTGGGGAGAAAACATTCAGTACTTC
v_gene: TRBV9; d_gene: -; j_gene: TRBJ2-1; abundance: medium-sized; CDR3aa: CASSVGQRVDEQFF; CDR3nt: TGTGCCAGCAGCGTAGGGCAACGGGTCGATGAGCAGTTCTTC
v_gene: TRBV29-1; d_gene: TRBD2; j_gene: TRBJ2-7; abundance: -; CDR3aa: CSVATSVYEQYF; CDR3nt: TGCAGCGTTGCCACTAGCGTCTACGAGCAGTACTTC
v_gene: TRBV5-1; d_gene: -; j_gene: TRBJ1-2; abundance: -; CDR3aa: CASSLWQGGGYTF; CDR3nt: TGCGCCAGCAGCTTGTGGCAGGGTGGTGGCTACACCTTC
v_gene: TRBV25-1; d_gene: -; j_gene: TRBJ1-5; abundance: -; CDR3aa: CASSERSGQPQHF; CDR3nt: TGTGCCAGCAGTGAACGGTCCGGTCAGCCCCAGCATTTT
v_gene: TRBV19; d_gene: -; j_gene: TRBJ2-5; abundance: -; CDR3aa: CASSIDRRETQYF; CDR3nt: TGTGCCAGTAGTATAGACAGGAGGGAGACCCAGTACTTC
v_gene: TRBV5-8; d_gene: TRBD1; j_gene: TRBJ1-1; abundance: -; CDR3aa: CASSPAAPDRDAFF; CDR3nt: TGTGCCAGCAGCCCCGCAGCTCCGGACAGGGATGCTTTCTTT
v_gene: TRBV28; d_gene: -; j_gene: TRBJ2-4; abundance: -; CDR3aa: CASSLGAPNIQYF; CDR3nt: TGTGCCAGCAGTTTAGGAGCACCAAACATTCAGTACTTC
v_gene: TRBV5-6; d_gene: TRBD1; j_gene: TRBJ1-5; abundance: few; CDR3aa: CASSYGTQGANQPQHF; CDR3nt: TGTGCCAGCAGTTATGGCACACAGGGGGCGAATCAGCCCCAGCATTTT
v_gene: TRBV2; d_gene: -; j_gene: TRBJ1-2; abundance: -; CDR3aa: CASSDGGAGYGYTF; CDR3nt: TGTGCCAGCAGTGACGGTGGGGCTGGCTATGGCTACACCTTC
v_gene: TRBV6-2/TRBV6-3; d_gene: -; j_gene: TRBJ1-3; abundance: -; CDR3aa: CASSLGRGNTIYF; CDR3nt: TGTGCCAGCAGCCTCGGCAGGGGAAACACCATATATTTT
v_gene: TRBV4-1; d_gene: TRBD1; j_gene: TRBJ2-2; abundance: -; CDR3aa: CASSISGTGGTGELFF; CDR3nt: TGCGCCAGCAGCATTTCCGGGACAGGCGGCACCGGGGAGCTGTTTTTT
v_gene: TRBV6-5; d_gene: -; j_gene: TRBJ1-1; abundance: -; CDR3aa: CASSYSVRGDTEAFF; CDR3nt: TGTGCCAGCAGTTACTCAGTACGGGGGGACACTGAAGCTTTCTTT
v_gene: TRBV6-1; d_gene: -; j_gene: TRBJ1-3; abundance: few; CDR3aa: CASSEGWGRSGNTIYF; CDR3nt: TGTGCCAGCAGTGAAGGGTGGGGGCGGTCTGGAAACACCATATATTTT
v_gene: TRBV4-3; d_gene: -; j_gene: TRBJ2-5; abundance: -; CDR3aa: CASSQDVRGGLQETQYF; CDR3nt: TGCGCCAGCAGCCAAGATGTTCGGGGAGGCCTCCAAGAGACCCAGTACTTC
v_gene: TRBV6-2/TRBV6-3; d_gene: TRBD2; j_gene: TRBJ2-1; abundance: -; CDR3aa: CASSYSPLAGVYNEQFF; CDR3nt: TGTGCCAGCAGTTACTCTCCACTAGCGGGAGTTTACAATGAGCAGTTCTTC
v_gene: TRBV4-2; d_gene: -; j_gene: TRBJ2-7; abundance: few; CDR3aa: CASSRGTEATYEQYF; CDR3nt: TGTGCCAGCAGCCGCGGGACAGAGGCCACCTACGAGCAGTACTTC
v_gene: TRBV19; d_gene: TRBD1; j_gene: TRBJ2-3; abundance: -; CDR3aa: CASKFRDSTSTDTQYF; CDR3nt: TGTGCCAGTAAATTCCGGGACAGCACTAGCACAGATACGCAGTATTTT
v_gene: TRBV7-2; d_gene: -; j_gene: TRBJ2-7; abundance: -; CDR3aa: CASSLVAGTYEQYF; CDR3nt: TGTGCCAGCAGCTTAGTGGCGGGAACCTACGAGCAGTACTTC
v_gene: TRBV19; d_gene: TRBD1; j_gene: TRBJ1-4; abundance: -; CDR3aa: CASRETGTGNEKLFF; CDR3nt: TGTGCCAGTAGGGAAACTGGGACAGGTAATGAAAAACTGTTTTTT